This TCR beta chain was sequenced for a study of CD4+ T cells in melanoma. Study-wide points: CD8+ T cell, macrophage and B cell function reportedly correlated with neoantigen-specific CD4+ T cells. Diverse differentiation states were reported for melanoma neoantigen-specific CD4+ T cells.

Concerning this clone: The target antigen is unknown.

The repertoire was sequenced with immunoSEQ multiplex PCR; TCRdb's copy has only in-frame clones and lacks some. The repertoire has about 50,000 clones, 85% to 90% of them found once; the top ten carry 10% to 15%. This CDR3 has 15 residues. Germline values: CDR1 SGHDT, CDR2 YYEEEE. V was trimmed by 1 base and J by 3 bases, leaving 11 bases between them. This clonotype was obtained from a human donor with melanoma. This chain uses TRBV5-6 with TRBJ2-4, with a weak D call TRBD1 (6 bases). Sequenced material: peripheral blood. CDR3 nucleotide sequence: TGTGCCAGCAGCTTGAGTGGGGGCAGCAAAAACATTCAGTACTTC. This sequence encodes CASSLSGGSKNIQYF.